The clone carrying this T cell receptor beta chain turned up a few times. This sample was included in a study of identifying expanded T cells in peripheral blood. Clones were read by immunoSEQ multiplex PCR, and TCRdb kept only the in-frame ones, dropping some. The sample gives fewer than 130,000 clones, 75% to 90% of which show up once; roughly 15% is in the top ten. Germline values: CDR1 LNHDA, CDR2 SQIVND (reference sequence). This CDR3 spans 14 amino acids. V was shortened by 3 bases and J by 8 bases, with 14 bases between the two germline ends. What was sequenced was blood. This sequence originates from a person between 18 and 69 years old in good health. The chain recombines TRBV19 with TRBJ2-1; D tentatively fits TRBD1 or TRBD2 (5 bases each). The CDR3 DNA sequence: TGTGCCAGTAGTATTCAAAGGGGACCGCATGAGCAGTTCTTC. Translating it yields CASSIQRGPHEQFF.